The 11 T cell receptor beta chains listed next were all sequenced from one sample in a study of CD8 T cells in ankylosing spondylitis. MiXCR, run by TCRdb on the 5' RACE reads, gives a single entry per CDR3 protein. The sample contains 150,000 or so distinct CDR3 sequences, around 32% of which appear only once. Material: synovial fluid, either unsorted or a sorted T cell fraction (not recorded which). These receptors all come from a male donor with ankylosing spondylitis.

The chain has TRBV5-1 and TRBJ2-1, with TRBD2 matching over 9 bases. This CDR3 has 16 residues. Trimming removed 0 bases from V and 8 bases from J; junction bases left unmatched: 9. In germline, CDR1 is SGHRS, CDR2 YFSETQ. CDR3 sequence reads: CASSLEISGSLDEQFF. The CDR3 region has the DNA TGCGCCAGCAGCTTGGAAATTAGCGGGAGTTTGGATGAGCAGTTCTTC.

V is TRBV4-2 and J is TRBJ2-3, with 7 bases fitting TRBD2. Germline V gives CDR1 LGHNA, CDR2 YNFKEQ. V shed 4 bases, J shed 0 bases, and the junction held 7 bases outside the gene matches. This CDR3 has 16 residues. CDR3 nucleotide sequence: TGTGCCAGCAGCCGACGGGCTAGCGGTAGCACAGATACGCAGTATTTT. Protein sequence: CASSRRASGSTDTQYF.

In its sample, this clonotype was seen a few times. V usage is TRBV18 and J usage is TRBJ2-5; maybe TRBD1 (5 bases). Between the trimmed V and J ends, which lost 3 bases and 1 base, there was a span of 24 bases. CDR1 is KGHSH and CDR2 is LQKENI in the germline V gene. This CDR3 is built from 19 residues. CDR3 bases: TGTGCCAGCTCACCCCGGCGTTACTCGGCCCAGGGCCTCCAAGAGACCCAGTACTTC. It yields the protein CASSPRRYSAQGLQETQYF. Filled out from reference TRBV18 and TRBJ2-5, the complete variable domain reads NAGVMQNPRHLVRRRGQEARLRCSPMKGHSHVYWYRQLPEEGLKFMVYLQKENIIDESGMPKERFSAEFPKEGPSILRIQQVVRGDSAAYFCASSPRRYSAQGLQETQYFGPGTRLLVL.

The chain carries TRBV7-2 and TRBJ2-5; 7 nucleotides agree with TRBD2. Germline V gene lookup returns CDR1 SGHTA and CDR2 FQGNSA. The CDR3 has 16 amino acids. Trimming removed 5 bases from V and 4 bases from J; junction bases left unmatched: 13. The CDR3 is CASSDGAGVAGETQYF. In nucleotides, the CDR3 is TGTGCCAGCAGCGACGGTGCGGGAGTAGCTGGAGAGACCCAGTACTTC.

This clonotype was seen ten or more times. The chain employs TRBV2 and TRBJ2-1; no reliable D call. The CDR3 has 13 amino acids. The ends were cut back, 8 bases at V and 0 bases at J, with 8 bases in the middle. Germline V lookup: CDR1 SNHLY, CDR2 FYNNEI. The CDR3 DNA is TGTGCCAGCTCCGGCGACTCCTACAATGAGCAGTTCTTC. The encoded protein is CASSGDSYNEQFF. Combining the CDR3 with reference TRBV2 and TRBJ2-1 gives the whole variable domain EPEVTQTPSHQVTQMGQEVILRCVPISNHLYFYWYRQILGQKVEFLVSFYNNEISEKSEIFDDQFSVERPDGSNFTLKIRSTKLEDSAMYFCASSGDSYNEQFFGPGTRLTVL.

This chain connects TRBV12-3 or TRBV12-4 to TRBJ1-6, with TRBD1 as a possible D gene (5 bases). Trimming removed 6 bases from V and 7 bases from J, with 16 bases in between. The CDR3 is 15 amino acids. The CDR3 sequence: CASSQGGLGNSPLHF. CDR3 bases: TGTGCCAGCAGCCAGGGAGGGTTGGGGAATTCACCCCTCCACTTT.

The chain joins TRBV6-1 to TRBJ2-3, with D maybe TRBD2 (6 bases). Trimming removed 5 bases from V and 0 bases from J, with 9 bases in between. Germline lookup yields CDR1 MNHNS and CDR2 SASEGT. The CDR3 has 14 amino acids. CDR3 amino acids: CASSPRGSTDTQYF. The CDR3 DNA reads TGTGCCAGCAGTCCCCGGGGGAGCACAGATACGCAGTATTTT.

This chain links TRBV7-8 with TRBJ1-4; TRBD1 aligns across 12 bases. Trimming cost V 3 bases and J 8 bases; bases outside gene matches: 4. Per germline, CDR1 SGHVS and CDR2 FQNEAQ. The CDR3 totals 15 residues. The CDR3 nucleotides read TGTGCCAGCAGCTTGGGACAGGGGGCTTGGGAAAAACTGTTTTTT. This codes for CASSLGQGAWEKLFF.

This clonotype was seen a handful of times. J is TRBJ2-1 and V is TRBV12-3 or TRBV12-4; no clear D gene. V was trimmed by 1 base and J by 0 bases, leaving 13 bases between them. CDR3 length: 17 amino acids. The CDR3 sequence is CASSLGVADFSYNEQFF. The DNA for the CDR3 is TGTGCCAGCAGTTTAGGGGTCGCCGACTTCTCCTACAATGAGCAGTTCTTC.

This clonotype was observed a few times. This chain uses TRBV5-1 with TRBJ2-1, with D hard to call. CDR3 length: 14 amino acids. CDR1 is SGHRS, CDR2 YFSETQ, per germline. The V and J ends lost 4 bases and 7 bases respectively, with 15 bases between them. The CDR3 nucleotides read TGCGCCAGCAGCGGCGCTAGGGTCGGTAATGAGCAGTTCTTC. It yields the protein CASSGARVGNEQFF.

This clonotype is judged medium-sized. The V gene is TRBV7-8, the J gene TRBJ2-5; TRBD2 matches at 16 bases. CDR3 length: 18 amino acids. Losses at the gene ends were 5 bases for V and 4 bases for J; bases not matched to a gene: 10. Per the germline V gene, CDR1 is SGHVS and CDR2 is FQNEAQ. CDR3 nucleotides: TGTGCCAGCAGCCGCGGGACTAGCGGGGGGGCCTTTGGAGAGACCCAGTACTTC. Translation gives CASSRGTSGGAFGETQYF.